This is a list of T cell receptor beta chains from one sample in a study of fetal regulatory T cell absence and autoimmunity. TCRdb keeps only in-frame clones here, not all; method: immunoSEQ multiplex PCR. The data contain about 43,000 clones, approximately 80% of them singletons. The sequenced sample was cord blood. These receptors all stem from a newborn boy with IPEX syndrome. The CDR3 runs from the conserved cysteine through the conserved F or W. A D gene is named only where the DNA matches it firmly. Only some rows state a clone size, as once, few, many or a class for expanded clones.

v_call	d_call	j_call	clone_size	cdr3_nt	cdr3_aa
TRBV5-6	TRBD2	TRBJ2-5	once	TGTGCCAGCAGCTTGGCTCTAGCGGGAGGTGGGGAGACCCAGTACTTC	CASSLALAGGGETQYF
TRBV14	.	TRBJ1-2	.	TGTGCCAGCAGCTCACGGGGGGTTCGCACCTTC	CASSSRGVRTF
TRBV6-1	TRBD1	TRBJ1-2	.	TGTGCCGGTCAACAGGGGGGGAACTATGGCTACACCTTC	CAGQQGGNYGYTF
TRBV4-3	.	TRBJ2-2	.	TGCGCCAGCAGCCAAGGACCAGGGGGAGGGAACGGGGAGCTGTTTTTT	CASSQGPGGGNGELFF
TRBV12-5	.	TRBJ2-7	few	TGTGCTAGTGGTTTGGGGTCCTACGAGCAGTACTTC	CASGLGSYEQYF
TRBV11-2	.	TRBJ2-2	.	TGTGCCAGCAGCTTAACTCGGAACACCGGGGAGCTGTTTTTT	CASSLTRNTGELFF
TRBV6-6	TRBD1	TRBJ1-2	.	TGTGCCAGCAGTTACCGGGACAGCTATGGCTACACCTTC	CASSYRDSYGYTF
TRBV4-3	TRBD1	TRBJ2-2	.	TGCGCCAGCAGCCAAGGGACCGACAGGGCCGGGGAGCTGTTTTTT	CASSQGTDRAGELFF
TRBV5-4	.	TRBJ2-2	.	TGTGCCAGCAGCTTTATGGGGGCCGGGGAGCTGTTTTTT	CASSFMGAGELFF
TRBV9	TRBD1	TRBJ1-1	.	TGTGCCAGCAGCCGACGGGACAGGGGCTGGTTGAACACTGAAGCTTTCTTT	CASSRRDRGWLNTEAFF
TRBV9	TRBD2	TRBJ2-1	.	TGTGCCAGCAGCTTTAGCGGGAGGGCCGGTGAGCAGTTCTTC	CASSFSGRAGEQFF
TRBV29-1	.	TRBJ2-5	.	TGCAGCGTTGTCGTCATATGGGAGACCCAGTACTTC	CSVVVIWETQYF
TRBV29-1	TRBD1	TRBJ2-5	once	TGCAGCGTTAGAGGACAGGGAGAGACCCAGTACTTC	CSVRGQGETQYF
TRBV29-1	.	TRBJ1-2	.	TGCAGCGCACGACCACAGGGTTACTATGGCTACACCTTC	CSARPQGYYGYTF
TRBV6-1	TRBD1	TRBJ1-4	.	TGTGCCAGCAGGGGGACAGGGAATGAAAAACTGTTTTTT	CASRGTGNEKLFF
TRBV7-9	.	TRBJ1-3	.	TGTGCCAGCAGCTTAAGGACCCTTGGAAACACCATATATTTT	CASSLRTLGNTIYF
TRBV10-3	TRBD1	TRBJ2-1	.	TGTGCCAGCAGTGGCAGGGGGTGGGTCAATGAGCAGTTCTTC	CASSGRGWVNEQFF
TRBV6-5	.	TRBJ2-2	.	TGTGCCAGCAGTTACATGACTAGCGGGGAGCTGTTTTTT	CASSYMTSGELFF
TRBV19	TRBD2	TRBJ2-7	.	TGTGCCAGTGCTACAGGGGAGCGGGGGGGTGACGAGCAGTACTTC	CASATGERGGDEQYF
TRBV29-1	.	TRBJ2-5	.	TGCAGCGTTCCCAGGGGGCTATCGGGGGGTGAGACCCAGTACTTC	CSVPRGLSGGETQYF
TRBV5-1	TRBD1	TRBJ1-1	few	TGCGCCAGCAGCGAGCAGGGGGCTGGGAACACTGAAGCTTTCTTT	CASSEQGAGNTEAFF
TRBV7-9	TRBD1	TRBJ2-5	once	TGTGCCAGCAGTGATATACCTCGGACAGGACCTTACCAAGAGACCCAGTACTTC	CASSDIPRTGPYQETQYF
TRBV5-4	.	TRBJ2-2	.	TGTGCCAGCAGCTCACCTCGGGGGCGAAGCACCGGGGAGCTGTTTTTT	CASSSPRGRSTGELFF
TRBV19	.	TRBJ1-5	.	TGTGCCAGTACCCTAACGGCCCGGGACAGCAATCAGCCCCAGCATTTT	CASTLTARDSNQPQHF